A selection of T cell receptor beta chains follows, all from one sample in a study of blood T cell repertoires in COVID-19. Assay used: immunoSEQ multiplex PCR; TCRdb lists only in-frame clones, some missing. The table lists approximately 110,000 clones, roughly nine tenths of them singletons, with approximately 31% in the top ten. The sequenced material came from peripheral blood. All receptors derive from a woman older than 75 with acute or convalescent COVID-19. The CDR3 runs from the conserved cysteine through the conserved F or W. Fields, in order: clone size, CDR3 length, J gene, D gene, V gene, CDR3 DNA, CDR3 protein. The D gene is left open where the match is weak. Clone size is given for some rows only: seen once, a few or many times, or a class if the clone is expanded.

-	16	TRBJ2-3	TRBD2	TRBV10-3	TGTGCCATCAGTGAAGGTCAGGCTAGCGGGGGATATACGCAGTATTTT	CAISEGQASGGYTQYF
-	16	TRBJ2-5	TRBD2	TRBV5-6	TGTGCCAGCAGCTCCCAAAGCGGGGCCCGCCAAGAGACCCAGTACTTC	CASSSQSGARQETQYF
-	17	TRBJ1-1	-	TRBV7-9	TGTGCCAGCAGCCCGAGGGAAGTCACCTTGACGAACACTGAAGCTTTCTTT	CASSPREVTLTNTEAFF
-	15	TRBJ2-1	TRBD1	TRBV9	TGTGCCAGCAGCGTGGCAGGGGGCTCCTACAATGAGCAGTTCTTC	CASSVAGGSYNEQFF
once	17	TRBJ2-1	TRBD1	TRBV7-9	TGTGCCAGCAGCTTAATGACAGGGGGCGCAGGTTTTAATGAGCAGTTCTTC	CASSLMTGGAGFNEQFF
once	13	TRBJ2-7	TRBD1	TRBV29-1	TGCAGCGTGGTGGGACAGGGGACTACGGAGCAGTACTTC	CSVVGQGTTEQYF
-	17	TRBJ2-5	-	TRBV3-1/TRBV3-2	TGTGCCAGCAGCCCCCCCAGTGGGGGGGCTCTGAAGAAGACCCAGTACTTC	CASSPPSGGALKKTQYF
-	14	TRBJ2-5	-	TRBV7-2	TGTGCCAGCAGCCCTCTGTATTCAGGGGAGACCCAGTACTTC	CASSPLYSGETQYF
few	12	TRBJ1-2	-	TRBV5-6	TGTGCCAGCAGCTACCAGGGCTATGGCTACACCTTC	CASSYQGYGYTF
few	13	TRBJ1-5	-	TRBV7-6	TGTGCCAGCAGCTTAGGGGCATATCAGCCCCAGCATTTT	CASSLGAYQPQHF
-	14	TRBJ2-3	-	TRBV6-5	TGTGCCAGCAGAACCGGGACTCCTGTGGATACGCAGTATTTT	CASRTGTPVDTQYF
-	14	TRBJ1-1	TRBD1	TRBV10-3	TGTGCCATCAGTGCCGGACAGGGGAACACTGAAGCTTTCTTT	CAISAGQGNTEAFF
-	15	TRBJ2-3	-	TRBV11-2	TGTGCCAGCAGCTTAGGTGTGGCTCAGACAGATACGCAGTATTTT	CASSLGVAQTDTQYF
-	13	TRBJ2-7	TRBD1	TRBV27	TGTGCCAGCAGTGGACAGGGACCCTACGAGCAGTACTTC	CASSGQGPYEQYF
once	13	TRBJ1-6	-	TRBV9	TGTGCCAGCAGCGCCACAGGGATATCACCCCTCCACTTT	CASSATGISPLHF
-	14	TRBJ1-2	-	TRBV2	TGTGCCAGCAGTGGGGCGGGAAGAAACTATGGCTACACCTTC	CASSGAGRNYGYTF
-	15	TRBJ2-7	TRBD1	TRBV5-5	TGTGCCAGCAGCTCGAGGACAGGGGCGAACTACGAGCAGTACTTC	CASSSRTGANYEQYF